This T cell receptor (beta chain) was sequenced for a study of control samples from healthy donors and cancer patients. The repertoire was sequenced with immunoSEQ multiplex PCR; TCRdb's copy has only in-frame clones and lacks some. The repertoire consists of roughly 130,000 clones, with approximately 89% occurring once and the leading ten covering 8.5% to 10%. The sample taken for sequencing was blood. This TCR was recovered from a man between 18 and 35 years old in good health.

The DNA of the CDR3 is TGTGCCAGCAGCGTTACTAGCGGGGATCAAGAGACCCAGTACTTC. It codes for CASSVTSGDQETQYF. The chain uses TRBV6-4 and TRBJ2-5; 10 nucleotides match TRBD2. The J segment lost 2 bases and the V segment lost 6 bases, leaving 6 bases of the junction unmatched. The CDR3 length is 15 residues. CDR1 is MRHNA, CDR2 SNTAGT, per germline.